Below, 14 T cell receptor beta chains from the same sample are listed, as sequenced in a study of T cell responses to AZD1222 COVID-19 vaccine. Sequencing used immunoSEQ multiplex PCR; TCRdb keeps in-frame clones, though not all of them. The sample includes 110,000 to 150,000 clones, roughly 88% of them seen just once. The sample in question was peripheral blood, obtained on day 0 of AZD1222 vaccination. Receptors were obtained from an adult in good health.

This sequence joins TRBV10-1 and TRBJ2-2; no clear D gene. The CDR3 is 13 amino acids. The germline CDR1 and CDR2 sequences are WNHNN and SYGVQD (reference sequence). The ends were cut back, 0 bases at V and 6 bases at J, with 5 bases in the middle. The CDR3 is CASSESGPGELFF. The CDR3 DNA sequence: TGCGCCAGCAGTGAGTCAGGGCCCGGGGAGCTGTTTTTT.

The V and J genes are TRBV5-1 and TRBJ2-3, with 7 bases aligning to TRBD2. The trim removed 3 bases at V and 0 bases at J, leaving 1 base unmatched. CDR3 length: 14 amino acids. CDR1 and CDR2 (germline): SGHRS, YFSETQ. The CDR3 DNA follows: TGCGCCAGCAGCTCAGCGGGGAGCACAGATACGCAGTATTTT. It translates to CASSSAGSTDTQYF.

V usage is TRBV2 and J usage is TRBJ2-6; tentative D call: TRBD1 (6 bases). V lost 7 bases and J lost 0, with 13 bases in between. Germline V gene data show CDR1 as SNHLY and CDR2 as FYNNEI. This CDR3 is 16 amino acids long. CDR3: CASKGGGRSGANVLTF. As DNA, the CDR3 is TGTGCCAGCAAAGGTGGGGGCCGCTCTGGGGCCAACGTCCTGACTTTC. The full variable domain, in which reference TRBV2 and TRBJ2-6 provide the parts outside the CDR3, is EPEVTQTPSHQVTQMGQEVILRCVPISNHLYFYWYRQILGQKVEFLVSFYNNEISEKSEIFDDQFSVERPDGSNFTLKIRSTKLEDSAMYFCASKGGGRSGANVLTFGAGSRLTVL.

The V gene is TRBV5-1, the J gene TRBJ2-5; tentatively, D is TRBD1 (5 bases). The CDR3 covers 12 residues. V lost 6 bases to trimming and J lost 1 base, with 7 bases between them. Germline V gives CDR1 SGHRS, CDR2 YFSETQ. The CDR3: CASTGIQETQYF. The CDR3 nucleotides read TGCGCCAGCACAGGGATCCAAGAGACCCAGTACTTC. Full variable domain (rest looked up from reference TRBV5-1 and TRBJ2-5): KAGVTQTPRYLIKTRGQQVTLSCSPISGHRSVSWYQQTPGQGLQFLFEYFSETQRNKGNFPGRFSGRQFSNSRSEMNVSTLELGDSALYLCASTGIQETQYFGPGTRLLVL.

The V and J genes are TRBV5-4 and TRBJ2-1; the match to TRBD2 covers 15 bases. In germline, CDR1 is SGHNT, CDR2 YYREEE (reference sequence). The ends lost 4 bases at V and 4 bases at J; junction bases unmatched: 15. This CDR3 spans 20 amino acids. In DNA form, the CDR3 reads TGTGCCAGCAGCCCGGGGACTAGCGGGGGGACCTATAATTTTTACAATGAGCAGTTCTTC. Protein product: CASSPGTSGGTYNFYNEQFF. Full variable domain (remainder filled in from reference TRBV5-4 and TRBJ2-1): ETGVTQSPTHLIKTRGQQVTLRCSSQSGHNTVSWYQQALGQGPQFIFQYYREEENGRGNFPPRFSGLQFPNYSSELNVNALELDDSALYLCASSPGTSGGTYNFYNEQFFGPGTRLTVL.

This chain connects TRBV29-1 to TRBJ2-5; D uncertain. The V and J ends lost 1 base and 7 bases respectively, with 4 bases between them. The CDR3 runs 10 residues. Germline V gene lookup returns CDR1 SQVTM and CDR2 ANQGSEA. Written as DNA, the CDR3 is TGCAGCGTTGAAGTGTTGACCCAGTACTTC. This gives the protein CSVEVLTQYF.

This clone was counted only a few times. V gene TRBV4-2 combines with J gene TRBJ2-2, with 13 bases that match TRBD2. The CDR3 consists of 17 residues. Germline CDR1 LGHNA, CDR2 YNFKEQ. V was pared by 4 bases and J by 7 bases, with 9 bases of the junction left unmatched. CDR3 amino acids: CASSRGLAGDQYGELFF. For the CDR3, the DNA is TGTGCCAGCAGCCGTGGACTAGCGGGGGATCAATACGGGGAGCTGTTTTTT.

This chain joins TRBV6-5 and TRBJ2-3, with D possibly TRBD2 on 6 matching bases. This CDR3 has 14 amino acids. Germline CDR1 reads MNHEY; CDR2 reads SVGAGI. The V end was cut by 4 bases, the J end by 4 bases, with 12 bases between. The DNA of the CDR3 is TGTGCCAGCAGTTCGGGTCCGGGAGCAGATACGCAGTATTTT. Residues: CASSSGPGADTQYF.

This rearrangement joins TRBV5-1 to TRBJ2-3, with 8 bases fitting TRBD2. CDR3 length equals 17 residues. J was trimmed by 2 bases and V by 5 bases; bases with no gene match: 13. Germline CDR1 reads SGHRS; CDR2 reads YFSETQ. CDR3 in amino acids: CASSWNLGGGTTDTQYF. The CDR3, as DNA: TGCGCCAGCAGTTGGAACCTAGGCGGGGGGACCACAGATACGCAGTATTTT.

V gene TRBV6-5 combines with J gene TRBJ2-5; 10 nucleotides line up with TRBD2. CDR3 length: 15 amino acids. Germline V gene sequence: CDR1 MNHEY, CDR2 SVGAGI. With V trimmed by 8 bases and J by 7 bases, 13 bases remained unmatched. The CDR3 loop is CASLPSSGGSGTQYF. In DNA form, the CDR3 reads TGTGCCAGCCTACCTTCTAGCGGGGGCTCGGGGACCCAGTACTTC.

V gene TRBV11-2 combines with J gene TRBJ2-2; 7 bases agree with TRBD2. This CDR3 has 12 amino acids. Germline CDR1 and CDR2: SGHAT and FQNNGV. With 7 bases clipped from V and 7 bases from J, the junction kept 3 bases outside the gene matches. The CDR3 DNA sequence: TGTGCCAGCACTTGGGGGGGCGGGGAGCTGTTTTTT. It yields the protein CASTWGGGELFF.

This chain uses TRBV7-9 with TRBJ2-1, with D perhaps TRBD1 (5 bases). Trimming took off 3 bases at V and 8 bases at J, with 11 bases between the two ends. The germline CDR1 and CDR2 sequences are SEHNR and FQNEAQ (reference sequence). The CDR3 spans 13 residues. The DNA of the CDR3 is TGTGCCAGCAGCTTTGGTTGGGGCGATGAGCAGTTCTTC. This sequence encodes CASSFGWGDEQFF.

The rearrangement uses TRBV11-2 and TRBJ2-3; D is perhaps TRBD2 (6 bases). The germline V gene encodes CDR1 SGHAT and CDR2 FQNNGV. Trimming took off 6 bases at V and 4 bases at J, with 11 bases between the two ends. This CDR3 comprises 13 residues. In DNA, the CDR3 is TGTGCCAGCAGACCGACTAGTCCAGATACGCAGTATTTT. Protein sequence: CASRPTSPDTQYF.

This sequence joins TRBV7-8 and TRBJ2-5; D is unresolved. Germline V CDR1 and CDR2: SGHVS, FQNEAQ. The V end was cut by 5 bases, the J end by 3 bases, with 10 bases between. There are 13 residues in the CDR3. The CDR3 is CASSPSPEETQYF. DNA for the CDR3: TGTGCCAGCAGCCCCTCCCCCGAAGAGACCCAGTACTTC.